These 5 T cell receptor beta chains originate from one sample sequenced in a study of immune evolution from preneoplasia to lung adenocarcinoma. Measured with immunoSEQ multiplex PCR; TCRdb has only the in-frame clones, and not every one. Of 12,000 to 15,000 clones detected, more than 65% appear once; the ten largest clones hold 2.5% to 3%. Sample: FFPE minimally invasive lung adenocarcinoma tissue. Every receptor here comes from a person between 60 and 80 years old with lung adenocarcinoma.

The V and J genes are TRBV19 and TRBJ2-7; TRBD2 might be the D (6 bases). Trimming removed 0 bases at V and 6 bases at J, with 15 bases between. The CDR3 consists of 15 residues. Looked up from germline, CDR1 is LNHDA and CDR2 is SQIVND (reference sequence). The CDR3 DNA reads as TGTGCCAGTAGTATAGAGGCAGGGAGGTTGGCCGAGCAGTACTTC. Translating gives CASSIEAGRLAEQYF.

The V gene is TRBV6-6, the J gene TRBJ2-7; 10 positions match TRBD1. This CDR3 has 15 amino acids. V was pared by 5 bases and J by 5 bases, with 9 bases of the junction left unmatched. Germline CDR1 MNHNY, CDR2 SVGAGI (reference sequence). CDR3: CASSGRDRGPHEQYF. In nucleotides, the CDR3 is TGTGCCAGCAGTGGCCGGGACAGGGGTCCCCACGAGCAGTACTTC.

This chain joins TRBV7-8 and TRBJ2-1; maybe TRBD2 (5 bases). Trimming pared 1 base from V and 6 bases from J, leaving 16 bases between. CDR1 and CDR2 from the germline V gene are SGHVS and FQNEAQ. The CDR3 consists of 16 residues. The CDR3 is CASSLVDSVGRNEQFF. The CDR3 coding sequence is TGTGCCAGCAGCTTAGTAGATAGCGTTGGTCGCAATGAGCAGTTCTTC.

The rearrangement joins TRBV7-9 to TRBJ1-3, with TRBD1 identical over 10 bases. The germline gives CDR1 SEHNR, CDR2 FQNEAQ (reference sequence). The V segment lost 7 bases and the J segment 4 bases; nucleotides outside the gene matches: 13. The CDR3 totals 17 residues. The CDR3 loop is CASTPGTGDPAGNTIYF. CDR3 sequence (DNA): TGTGCCAGCACCCCTGGGACAGGGGATCCGGCAGGAAACACCATATATTTT.

This chain connects TRBV7-2 to TRBJ2-5, with unresolved D. The CDR3 extends over 13 amino acids. V was shortened by 1 base and J by 5 bases, with 8 bases between the two germline ends. Per germline, CDR1 SGHTA and CDR2 FQGNSA. CDR3 in amino acids: CASSLGGWETQYF. DNA of the CDR3: TGTGCCAGCAGCTTAGGGGGATGGGAGACCCAGTACTTC.